This T cell receptor beta chain stems from a study of monozygotic twins with inflammatory bowel disease. General study points: Fewer shared clonotypes with others were found in IBD patients than in healthy twins, especially with disease activity.

The germline V gene encodes CDR1 MNHNY and CDR2 SVGAGI (reference sequence). This CDR3 is built from 14 residues. In the case of this clonotype: Its cognate antigen is unknown.

After re-calling the 5' RACE reads, TCRdb lists one entry per CDR3 protein, DNA absent. This repertoire comprises around 150,000 distinct CDR3 sequences; its ten largest clones make up roughly 2.4%. The sample comprised blood. This receptor was taken from a human donor with ulcerative colitis or Crohn's disease, or a healthy co-twin of an affected twin (not recorded which). The gene calls are TRBV6-6 and TRBJ2-7; the TCRdb call, TRBD1, lacks DNA for checking. The CDR3 is CASRPGQGAAEQYF.